These 22 T cell receptor beta chains were sequenced from one sample in a study of cytomegalovirus exposure and HLA in healthy donors. The PCR employed 60 Vbeta primers together with 13 Jbeta primers. Assay used: immunoSEQ multiplex PCR; TCRdb lists only in-frame clones, some missing. The table shows 250,000 to 350,000 clones, with about four fifths occurring only once. The sample taken for sequencing was PBMCs. These receptors originate from a girl aged 2-10 years in good health and CMV-seronegative.

This chain links TRBV6-1 with TRBJ1-4; perhaps TRBD1 as D (5 bases). CDR1 MNHNS and CDR2 SASEGT come from the germline V gene. The CDR3 runs to 13 residues. The V end lost 6 bases, the J end lost 6 bases, and 11 bases lay between the germline ends. The CDR3, as DNA: TGTGCCAGCAGCGCAGGGTGGGATGAAAAACTGTTTTTT. Translated: CASSAGWDEKLFF.

This clone was picked up a small number of times. The V and J genes are TRBV6-1 and TRBJ1-5, with D possibly matching TRBD1 (5 bases). The ends were cut back, 2 bases at V and 6 bases at J, with 14 bases in the middle. This CDR3 region has 15 residues. Per the germline V gene, CDR1 is MNHNS and CDR2 is SASEGT. Here the CDR3 reads CASSEWGGGVQPQHF. CDR3 sequence (DNA): TGTGCCAGCAGTGAATGGGGTGGAGGGGTTCAGCCCCAGCATTTT.

This sequence joins TRBV7-8 and TRBJ2-3; 10 positions match TRBD2. Germline V gene data show CDR1 as SGHVS and CDR2 as FQNEAQ. Trimming at V came to 2 bases and at J to 4 bases, leaving 6 bases not matched to a gene. The CDR3 is made up of 16 amino acids. The CDR3 sequence: CASSLFASGGSDTQYF. The CDR3 DNA reads TGTGCCAGCAGCTTATTTGCTAGCGGGGGATCAGATACGCAGTATTTT. The entire variable domain, with the rest obtained from reference TRBV7-8 and TRBJ2-3, is as follows: GAGVSQSPRYKVAKRGQDVALRCDPISGHVSLFWYQQALGQGPEFLTYFQNEAQLDKSGLPSDRFFAERPEGSVSTLKIQRTQQEDSAVYLCASSLFASGGSDTQYFGPGTRLTVL.

The CDR3 is CASSQVIRTGYTEAFF. The CDR3, as DNA: TGCGCCAGCAGCCAAGTTATCCGGACAGGTTACACTGAAGCTTTCTTT. V is TRBV4-1 and J is TRBJ1-1, with 7 bases aligning to TRBD1. Trimming cost V 1 base and J 3 bases; bases outside gene matches: 8. The CDR3 consists of 16 residues. CDR1 and CDR2 from the germline V gene are MGHRA and YSYEKL.

This chain connects TRBV6-5 to TRBJ2-1; 9 bases fit TRBD1. The CDR3 sequence is 15 residues long. Per germline, CDR1 MNHEY and CDR2 SVGAGI. Trimming at V came to 0 bases and at J to 6 bases, leaving 3 bases not matched to a gene. CDR3 bases: TGTGCCAGCAGTTACTCGGCGGGACAGGGCAATGAGCAGTTCTTC. Amino acids: CASSYSAGQGNEQFF.

The V and J genes are TRBV5-1 and TRBJ1-2; 8 positions agree with TRBD1. Trimming removed 4 bases from V and 8 bases from J; junction bases left unmatched: 7. Germline CDR1 and CDR2: SGHRS and YFSETQ. The CDR3 is 13 amino acids. The CDR3 bases are TGCGCCAGCAGCACGGGACAGGATAGCGGCTACACCTTC. Protein: CASSTGQDSGYTF.

V and J are TRBV27 and TRBJ2-1; D uncertain. From germline, CDR1 is MNHEY and CDR2 SMNVEV (reference sequence). V gave up 2 bases and J gave up 0 bases, with 8 bases separating them. The CDR3 sequence is 15 residues long. The CDR3 nucleotides read TGTGCCAGCAGTTTAAAGGTAGCCTCCTACAATGAGCAGTTCTTC. This translates into CASSLKVASYNEQFF.

The rearrangement uses TRBV10-3 and TRBJ1-2, with 9 bases lining up with TRBD1. The CDR3 is made up of 17 amino acids. Germline trimming cut 8 bases from V and 2 bases from J; bases unmatched to any gene: 15. Per the germline V gene, CDR1 is ENHRY and CDR2 is SYGVKD. CDR3 protein: CAIAQWEQGARNYGYTF. The CDR3 coding sequence is TGTGCCATCGCACAGTGGGAACAGGGGGCACGGAACTATGGCTACACCTTC.

This chain uses TRBV27 with TRBJ2-2, with no clear D. V was cut by 7 bases and J by 3 bases, with 9 bases left in between. This CDR3 has 13 residues. CDR1 is MNHEY and CDR2 is SMNVEV in the germline V gene (reference sequence). In nucleotides, the CDR3 is TGTGCCAGCACCGGGTTCGACACCGGGGAGCTGTTTTTT. Its translation: CASTGFDTGELFF.

The J gene is TRBJ1-5, the V gene TRBV27, with TRBD1 matching over 7 bases. Germline V gene sequence: CDR1 MNHEY, CDR2 SMNVEV (reference sequence). Losses at the gene ends were 6 bases for V and 7 bases for J; bases not matched to a gene: 18. There are 17 residues in the CDR3. CDR3 coding DNA: TGTGCCAGCAGCTTCCTCCCAATTCGACAGGGCGGCCAGCCCCAGCATTTT. Its translation is CASSFLPIRQGGQPQHF.

J is TRBJ2-4 and V is TRBV15, with a tentative D call TRBD1 (5 bases). Trimming stripped 3 bases from V and 1 base from J, with 10 bases between. CDR3 length: 15 amino acids. Germline values: CDR1 LNHNV, CDR2 YYDKDF (reference sequence). CDR3 sequence (DNA): TGTGCCACCAGCAGGGTAGGGGTTGCCAAAAACATTCAGTACTTC. Translated, it gives CATSRVGVAKNIQYF.

The V call is TRBV20-1, the J call TRBJ1-3; unclear D gene. Germline CDR1 and CDR2: DFQATT and SNEGSKA (reference sequence). This CDR3 is built from 11 residues. Trimming took off 5 bases at V and 4 bases at J, with 6 bases between the two ends. CDR3 sequence (DNA): TGCAGTGCTTTACTAGGAAACACCATATATTTT. Translating it yields CSALLGNTIYF.

The rearrangement links TRBV19 to TRBJ1-2, with 9 bases lining up with TRBD1. J gave up 8 bases and V 7 bases, and 11 bases lay outside the gene matches. CDR1 is LNHDA, CDR2 SQIVND, per germline (reference sequence). This CDR3 comprises 14 residues. Here the CDR3 DNA reads TGTGCCAGTACCCCGGGACAGGGAACGGGAGGCTACACCTTC. It translates to CASTPGQGTGGYTF.

The chain has TRBV27 and TRBJ2-5; TRBD2 is a possible D gene (5 bases). The germline CDR1 and CDR2 sequences are MNHEY and SMNVEV (reference sequence). The CDR3 runs 14 residues. Trimming removed 0 bases from V and 5 bases from J, with 10 bases in between. The CDR3 protein is CASSLSSSRETQYF. Written as DNA, the CDR3 is TGTGCCAGCAGTTTATCCTCTAGCCGGGAGACCCAGTACTTC.

The V gene is TRBV5-4, the J gene TRBJ1-2; D is uncertain. This CDR3 spans 13 amino acids. CDR1 is SGHNT, CDR2 YYREEE, per germline (reference sequence). The V gene lost 0 bases and the J gene lost 7 bases, with 10 bases spanning the gap. DNA for the CDR3: TGTGCCAGCAGCTTGGAAGTCGGGGTTGGCTACACCTTC. This translates into CASSLEVGVGYTF.

The chain is built from TRBV19 and TRBJ1-5; 7 nucleotides agree with TRBD1. The J segment lost 1 base and the V segment lost 7 bases, leaving 16 bases of the junction unmatched. This CDR3 is 18 amino acids long. The V gene's germline CDR1 is LNHDA and CDR2 SQIVND (reference sequence). The CDR3 is CASNNPGRQGWSNQPQHF. In nucleotides, the CDR3 is TGTGCCAGTAATAACCCCGGGAGACAGGGTTGGAGCAATCAGCCCCAGCATTTT.

This chain uses TRBV30 with TRBJ1-4; D might be TRBD1 (5 bases). The CDR3 sequence is 15 residues long. Germline lookup yields CDR1 GTSNPN and CDR2 SVGIG (reference sequence). Trimming removed 5 bases from V and 7 bases from J, with 20 bases in between. CDR3 residues: CAWGGRRGAGEKLFF. CDR3 nucleotides: TGTGCCTGGGGAGGTCGGAGGGGCGCCGGTGAAAAACTGTTTTTT.

The chain combines TRBV18 with TRBJ2-7; D gene ambiguous. Trimming took off 3 bases at V and 4 bases at J, with 4 bases between the two ends. CDR3 length equals 11 residues. CDR1 is KGHSH, CDR2 LQKENI, per germline. Here the CDR3 DNA reads TGTGCCAGCTCACCCCAATACGAGCAGTACTTC. Translated, it gives CASSPQYEQYF.

J is TRBJ1-3 and V is TRBV9, with D unclear. Per the germline V gene, CDR1 is SGDLS and CDR2 is YYNGEE. V was shortened by 5 bases and J by 1 base, with 7 bases between the two germline ends. This CDR3 has 13 amino acids. The CDR3: CASSEVSGNTIYF. In DNA, the CDR3 is TGTGCCAGCAGTGAGGTTTCTGGAAACACCATATATTTT.

The gene calls are TRBV9 and TRBJ2-3, with a weak D call TRBD1 (6 bases). Trimming removed 4 bases from V and 3 bases from J, with 12 bases in between. Germline values: CDR1 SGDLS, CDR2 YYNGEE. There are 14 residues in the CDR3. The DNA of the CDR3 is TGTGCCAGCAGCTCAAGAGGGGGAACAGATACGCAGTATTTT. Translated, it gives CASSSRGGTDTQYF.

This chain joins TRBV5-6 and TRBJ1-1; perhaps TRBD1 as D (6 bases). This CDR3 contains 19 residues. Germline V gene data show CDR1 as SGHDT and CDR2 as YYEEEE. Trimming removed 2 bases from V and 0 bases from J, with 23 bases in between. The CDR3 spells CASSFPVMMGAAMNTEAFF. The CDR3 bases are TGTGCCAGCAGCTTTCCTGTGATGATGGGGGCAGCAATGAACACTGAAGCTTTCTTT.

The chain joins TRBV18 to TRBJ2-5, with 7 bases identical to TRBD2. Germline CDR1 reads KGHSH; CDR2 reads LQKENI. V lost 9 bases to trimming and J lost 2 bases; unmatched junction nucleotides: 6. The CDR3 sequence is 13 residues long. The CDR3 loop is CASRGDLQETQYF. As DNA, the CDR3 is TGTGCCAGTCGGGGGGATCTTCAAGAGACCCAGTACTTC.